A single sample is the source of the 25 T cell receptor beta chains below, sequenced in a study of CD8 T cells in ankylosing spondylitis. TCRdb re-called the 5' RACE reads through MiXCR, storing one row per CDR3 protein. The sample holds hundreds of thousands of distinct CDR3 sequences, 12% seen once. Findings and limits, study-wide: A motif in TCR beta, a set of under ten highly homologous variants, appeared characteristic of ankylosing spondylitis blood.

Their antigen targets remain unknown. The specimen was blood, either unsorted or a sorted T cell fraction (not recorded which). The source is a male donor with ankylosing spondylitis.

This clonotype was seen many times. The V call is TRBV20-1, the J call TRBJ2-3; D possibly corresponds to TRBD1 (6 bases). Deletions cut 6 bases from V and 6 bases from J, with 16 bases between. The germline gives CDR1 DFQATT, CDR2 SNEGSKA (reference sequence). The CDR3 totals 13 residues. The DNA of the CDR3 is TGCAGTGCACAGAGACAGGCAAAGGATACGCAGTATTTT. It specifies CSAQRQAKDTQYF.

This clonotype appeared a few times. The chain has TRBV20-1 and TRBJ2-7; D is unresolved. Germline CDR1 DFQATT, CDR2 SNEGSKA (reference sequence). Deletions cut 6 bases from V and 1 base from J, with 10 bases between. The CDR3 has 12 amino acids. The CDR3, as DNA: TGCAGTGCCCCCCCCTCGTCCTACGAGCAGTACTTC. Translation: CSAPPSSYEQYF.

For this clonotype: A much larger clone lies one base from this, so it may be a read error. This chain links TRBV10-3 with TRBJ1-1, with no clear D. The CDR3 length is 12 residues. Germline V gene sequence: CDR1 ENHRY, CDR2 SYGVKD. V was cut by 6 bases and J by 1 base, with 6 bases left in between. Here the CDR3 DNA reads TGTGCCATCAGGCCAGGGAACACTGAAGCTTTCTTT. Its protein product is CAIRPGNTEAFF.

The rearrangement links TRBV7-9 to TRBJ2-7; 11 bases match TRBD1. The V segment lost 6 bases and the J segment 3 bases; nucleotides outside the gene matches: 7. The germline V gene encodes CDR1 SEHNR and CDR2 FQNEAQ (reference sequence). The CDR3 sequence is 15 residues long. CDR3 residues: CASRRTGGEGYEQYF. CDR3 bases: TGTGCCAGCAGACGGACAGGGGGCGAAGGCTACGAGCAGTACTTC. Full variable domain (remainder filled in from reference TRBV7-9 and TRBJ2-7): DTGVSQNPRHKITKRGQNVTFRCDPISEHNRLYWYRQTLGQGPEFLTYFQNEAQLEKSRLLSDRFSAERPKGSFSTLEIQRTEQGDSAMYLCASRRTGGEGYEQYFGPGTRLTVT.

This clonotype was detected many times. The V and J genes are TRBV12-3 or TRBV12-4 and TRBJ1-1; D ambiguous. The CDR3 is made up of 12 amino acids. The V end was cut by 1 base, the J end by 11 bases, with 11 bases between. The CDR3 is CASSLGSVMAFF. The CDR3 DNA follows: TGTGCCAGCAGTTTAGGTTCAGTGATGGCTTTCTTT.

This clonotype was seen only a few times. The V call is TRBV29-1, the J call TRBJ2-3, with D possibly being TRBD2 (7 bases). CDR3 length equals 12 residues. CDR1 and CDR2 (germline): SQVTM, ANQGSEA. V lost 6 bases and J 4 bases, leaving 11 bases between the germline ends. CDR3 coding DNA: TGCAGCGTGGGGGAGGGGGCAGATACGCAGTATTTT. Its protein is CSVGEGADTQYF.

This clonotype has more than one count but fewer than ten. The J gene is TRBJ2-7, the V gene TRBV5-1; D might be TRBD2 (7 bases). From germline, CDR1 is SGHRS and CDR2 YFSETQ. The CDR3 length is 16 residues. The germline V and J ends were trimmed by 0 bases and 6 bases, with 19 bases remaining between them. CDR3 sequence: CASSLAMVGGPGEQYF. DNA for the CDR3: TGCGCCAGCAGCTTGGCCATGGTCGGGGGGCCGGGCGAGCAGTACTTC.

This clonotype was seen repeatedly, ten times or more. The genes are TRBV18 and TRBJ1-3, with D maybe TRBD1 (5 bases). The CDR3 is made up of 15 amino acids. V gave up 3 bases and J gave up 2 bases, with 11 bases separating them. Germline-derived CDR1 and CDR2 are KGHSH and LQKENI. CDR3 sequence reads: CASSPSRAPGNTIYF. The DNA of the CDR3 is TGTGCCAGCTCACCTAGCAGGGCGCCTGGAAACACCATATATTTT.

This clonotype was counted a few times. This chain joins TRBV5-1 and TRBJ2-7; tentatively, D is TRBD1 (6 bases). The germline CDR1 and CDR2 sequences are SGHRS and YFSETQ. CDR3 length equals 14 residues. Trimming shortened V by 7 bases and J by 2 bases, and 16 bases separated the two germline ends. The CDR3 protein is CASQDGQTPYEQYF. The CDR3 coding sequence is TGCGCCAGCCAGGACGGACAGACTCCCTACGAGCAGTACTTC.

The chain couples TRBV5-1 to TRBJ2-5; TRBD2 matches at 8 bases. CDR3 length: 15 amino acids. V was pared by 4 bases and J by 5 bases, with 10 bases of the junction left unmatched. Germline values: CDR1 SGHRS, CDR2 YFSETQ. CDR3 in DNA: TGCGCCAGCAGCCTCGGGGGGGGCCTGGAGGAGACCCAGTACTTC. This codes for CASSLGGGLEETQYF.

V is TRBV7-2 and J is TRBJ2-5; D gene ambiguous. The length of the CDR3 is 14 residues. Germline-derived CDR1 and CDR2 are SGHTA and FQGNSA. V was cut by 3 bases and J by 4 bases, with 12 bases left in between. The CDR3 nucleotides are TGTGCCAGCAGCTTGCTGGTGACGGGAGAGACCCAGTACTTC. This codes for CASSLLVTGETQYF. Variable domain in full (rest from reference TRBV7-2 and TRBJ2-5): GAGVSQSPSNKVTEKGKDVELRCDPISGHTALYWYRQSLGQGLEFLIYFQGNSAPDKSGLPSDRFSAERTGGSVSTLTIQRTQQEDSAVYLCASSLLVTGETQYFGPGTRLLVL.

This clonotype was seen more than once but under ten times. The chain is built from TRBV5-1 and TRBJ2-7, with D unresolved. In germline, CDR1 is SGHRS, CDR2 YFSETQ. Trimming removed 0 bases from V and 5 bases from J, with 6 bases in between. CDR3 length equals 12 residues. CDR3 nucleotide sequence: TGCGCCAGCAGCTTGGGCGGCGACGAGCAGTACTTC. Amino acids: CASSLGGDEQYF.

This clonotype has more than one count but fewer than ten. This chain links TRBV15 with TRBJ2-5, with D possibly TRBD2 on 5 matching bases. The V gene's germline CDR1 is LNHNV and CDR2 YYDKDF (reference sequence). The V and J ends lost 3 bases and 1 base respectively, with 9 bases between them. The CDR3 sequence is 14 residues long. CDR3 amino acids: CATSRRTPQETQYF. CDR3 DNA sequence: TGTGCCACCAGCAGGCGGACTCCCCAAGAGACCCAGTACTTC.

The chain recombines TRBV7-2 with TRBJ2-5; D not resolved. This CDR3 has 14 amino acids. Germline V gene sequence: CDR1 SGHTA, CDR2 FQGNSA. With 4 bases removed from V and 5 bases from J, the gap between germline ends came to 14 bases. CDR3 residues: CASSSSVARETQYF. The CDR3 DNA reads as TGTGCCAGCAGCTCGAGCGTGGCTAGGGAGACCCAGTACTTC.

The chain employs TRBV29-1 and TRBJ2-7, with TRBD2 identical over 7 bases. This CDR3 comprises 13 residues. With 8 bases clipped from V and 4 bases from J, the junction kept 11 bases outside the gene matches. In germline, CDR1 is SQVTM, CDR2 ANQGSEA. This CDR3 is CSYAGEWGYEQYF. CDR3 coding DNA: TGCAGCTACGCGGGGGAATGGGGTTACGAGCAGTACTTC.

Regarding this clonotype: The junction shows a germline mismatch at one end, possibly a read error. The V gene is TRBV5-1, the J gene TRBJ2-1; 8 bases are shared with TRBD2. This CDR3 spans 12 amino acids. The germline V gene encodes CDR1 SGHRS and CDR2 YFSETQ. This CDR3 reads CASRSPGTRMLF. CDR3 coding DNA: TGCGCCAGCAGGTCGCCGGGGACTAGAATGCTCTTC.

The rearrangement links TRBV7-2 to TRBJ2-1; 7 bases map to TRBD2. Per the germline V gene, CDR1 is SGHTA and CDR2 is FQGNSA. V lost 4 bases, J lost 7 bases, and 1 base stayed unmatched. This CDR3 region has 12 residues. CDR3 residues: CASSSGLNEQFF. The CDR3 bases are TGTGCCAGCAGCTCGGGACTAAATGAGCAGTTCTTC.

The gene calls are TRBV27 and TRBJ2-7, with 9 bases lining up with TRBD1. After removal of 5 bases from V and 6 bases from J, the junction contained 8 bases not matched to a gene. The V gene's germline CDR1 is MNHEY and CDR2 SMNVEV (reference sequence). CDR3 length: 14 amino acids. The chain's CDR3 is CASSPLGTGREQYF. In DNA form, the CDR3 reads TGTGCCAGCAGTCCGCTGGGGACAGGGCGCGAGCAGTACTTC.

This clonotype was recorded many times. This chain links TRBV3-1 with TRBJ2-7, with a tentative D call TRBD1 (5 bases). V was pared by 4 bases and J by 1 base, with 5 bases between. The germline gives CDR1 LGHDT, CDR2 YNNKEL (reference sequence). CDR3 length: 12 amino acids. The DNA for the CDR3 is TGTGCCAGCAGCCGACAGTCCTACGAGCAGTACTTC. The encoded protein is CASSRQSYEQYF.

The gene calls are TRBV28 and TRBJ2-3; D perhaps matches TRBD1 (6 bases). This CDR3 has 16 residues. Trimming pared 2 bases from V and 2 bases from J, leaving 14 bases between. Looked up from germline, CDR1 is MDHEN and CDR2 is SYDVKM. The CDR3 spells CASSLTGTKNTDTQYF. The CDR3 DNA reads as TGTGCCAGCAGTTTAACTGGGACAAAAAACACAGATACGCAGTATTTT.

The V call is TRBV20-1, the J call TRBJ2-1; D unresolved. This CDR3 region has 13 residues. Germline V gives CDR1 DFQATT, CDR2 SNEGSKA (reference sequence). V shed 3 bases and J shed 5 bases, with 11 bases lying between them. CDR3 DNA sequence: TGCAGTGCTAGCCCCCAACTGGACAATGAGCAGTTCTTC. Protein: CSASPQLDNEQFF.

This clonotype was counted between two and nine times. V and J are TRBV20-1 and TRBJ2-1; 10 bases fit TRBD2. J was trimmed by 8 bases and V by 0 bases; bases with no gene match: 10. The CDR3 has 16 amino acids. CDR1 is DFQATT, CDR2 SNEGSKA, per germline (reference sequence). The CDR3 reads CSARDWRLAGVYEQFF. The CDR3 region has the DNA TGCAGTGCTAGAGATTGGCGTCTAGCGGGAGTATATGAGCAGTTCTTC.

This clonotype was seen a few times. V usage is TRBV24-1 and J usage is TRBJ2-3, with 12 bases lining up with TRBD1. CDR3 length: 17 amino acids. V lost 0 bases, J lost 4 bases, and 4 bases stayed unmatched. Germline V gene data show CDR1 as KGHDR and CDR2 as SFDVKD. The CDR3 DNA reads TGTGCCACCAGTGATTTGGAAGGGACAGGGGGCGCAGATACGCAGTATTTT. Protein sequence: CATSDLEGTGGADTQYF.

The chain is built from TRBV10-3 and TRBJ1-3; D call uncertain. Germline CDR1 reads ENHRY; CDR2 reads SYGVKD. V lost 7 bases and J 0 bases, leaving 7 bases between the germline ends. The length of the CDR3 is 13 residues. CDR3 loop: CAITSSSGNTIYF. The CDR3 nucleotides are TGTGCCATCACCAGCTCCTCTGGAAACACCATATATTTT.

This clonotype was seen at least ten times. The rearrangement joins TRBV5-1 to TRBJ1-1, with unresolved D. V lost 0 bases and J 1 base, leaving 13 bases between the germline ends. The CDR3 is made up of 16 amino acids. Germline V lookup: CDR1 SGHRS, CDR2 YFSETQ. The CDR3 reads CASSLGYGAGNTEAFF. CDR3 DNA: TGCGCCAGCAGCTTGGGTTATGGTGCGGGGAACACTGAAGCTTTCTTT. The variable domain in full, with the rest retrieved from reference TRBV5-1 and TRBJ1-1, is KAGVTQTPRYLIKTRGQQVTLSCSPISGHRSVSWYQQTPGQGLQFLFEYFSETQRNKGNFPGRFSGRQFSNSRSEMNVSTLELGDSALYLCASSLGYGAGNTEAFFGQGTRLTVV.